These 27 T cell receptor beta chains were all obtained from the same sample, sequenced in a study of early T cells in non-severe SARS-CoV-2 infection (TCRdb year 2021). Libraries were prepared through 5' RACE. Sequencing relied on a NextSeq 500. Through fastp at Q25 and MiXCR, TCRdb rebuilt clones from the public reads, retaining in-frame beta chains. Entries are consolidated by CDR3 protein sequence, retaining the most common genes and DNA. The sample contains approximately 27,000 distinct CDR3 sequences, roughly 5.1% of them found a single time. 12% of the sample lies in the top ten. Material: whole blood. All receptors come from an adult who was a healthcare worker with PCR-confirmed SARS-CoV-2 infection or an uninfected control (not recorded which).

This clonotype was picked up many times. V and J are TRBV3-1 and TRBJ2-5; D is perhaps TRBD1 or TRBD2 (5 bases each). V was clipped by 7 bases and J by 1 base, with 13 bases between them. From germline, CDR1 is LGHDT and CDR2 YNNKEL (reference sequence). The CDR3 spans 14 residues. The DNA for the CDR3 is TGTGCCAGCACCCCCGGGGCTAGCCAAGAGACCCAGTACTTC. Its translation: CASTPGASQETQYF.

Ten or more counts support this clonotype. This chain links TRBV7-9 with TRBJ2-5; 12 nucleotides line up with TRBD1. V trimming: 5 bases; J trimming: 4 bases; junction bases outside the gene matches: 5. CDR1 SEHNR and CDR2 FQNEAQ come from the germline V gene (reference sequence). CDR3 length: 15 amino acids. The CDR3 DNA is TGTGCCAGCAGCGCCGGGACAGGGGGCCGAGAGACCCAGTACTTC. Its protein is CASSAGTGGRETQYF.

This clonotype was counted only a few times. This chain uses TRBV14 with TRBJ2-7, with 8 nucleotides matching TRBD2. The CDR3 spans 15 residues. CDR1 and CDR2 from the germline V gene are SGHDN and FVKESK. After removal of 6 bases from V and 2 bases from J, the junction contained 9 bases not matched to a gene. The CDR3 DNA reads TGTGCCAGCAGTCTTACTAGCGGCCCTCCCTACGAGCAGTACTTC. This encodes CASSLTSGPPYEQYF.

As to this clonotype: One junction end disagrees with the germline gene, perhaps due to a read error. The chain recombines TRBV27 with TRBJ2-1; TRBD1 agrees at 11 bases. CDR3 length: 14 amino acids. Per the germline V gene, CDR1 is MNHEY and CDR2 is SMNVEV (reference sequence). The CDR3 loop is CATTGQGAYNVQFF. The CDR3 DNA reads TGTGCCACCACTGGACAGGGGGCCTACAATGTGCAGTTCTTC.

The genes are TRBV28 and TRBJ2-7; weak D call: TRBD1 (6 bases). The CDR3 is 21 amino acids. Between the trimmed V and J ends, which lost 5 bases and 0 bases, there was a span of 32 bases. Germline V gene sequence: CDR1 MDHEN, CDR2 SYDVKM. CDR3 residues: CASSPILTGTSTFRDSYEQYF. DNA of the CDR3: TGTGCCAGCAGTCCTATTCTGACCGGGACATCTACATTCCGGGACTCCTACGAGCAGTACTTC.

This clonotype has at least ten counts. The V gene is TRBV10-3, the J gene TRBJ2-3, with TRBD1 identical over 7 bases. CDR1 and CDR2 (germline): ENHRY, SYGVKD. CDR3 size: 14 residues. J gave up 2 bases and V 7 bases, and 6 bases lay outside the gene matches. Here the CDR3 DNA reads TGTGCCATCACCCAGGGGGTCTCCACAGATACGCAGTATTTT. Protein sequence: CAITQGVSTDTQYF.

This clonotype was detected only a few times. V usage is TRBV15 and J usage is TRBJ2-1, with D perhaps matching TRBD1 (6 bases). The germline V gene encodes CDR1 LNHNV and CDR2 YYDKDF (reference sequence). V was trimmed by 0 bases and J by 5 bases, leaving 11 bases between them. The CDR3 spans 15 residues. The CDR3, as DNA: TGTGCCACCAGCAGAGATTGGACAGAACACAATGAGCAGTTCTTC. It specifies CATSRDWTEHNEQFF.

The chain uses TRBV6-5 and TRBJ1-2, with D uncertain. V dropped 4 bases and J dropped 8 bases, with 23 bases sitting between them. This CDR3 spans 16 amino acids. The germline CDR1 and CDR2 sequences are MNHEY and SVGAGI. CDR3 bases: TGTGCCAGCAGTTTCGTTGCGGGCAGTACCCCTATAGGCTACACCTTC. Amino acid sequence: CASSFVAGSTPIGYTF.

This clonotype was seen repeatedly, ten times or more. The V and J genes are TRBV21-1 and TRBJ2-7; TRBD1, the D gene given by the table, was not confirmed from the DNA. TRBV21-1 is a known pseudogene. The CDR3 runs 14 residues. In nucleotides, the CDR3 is TGTGCCATTACCCGGGGACAGATCCTCTGGGAGCAGTACTTC. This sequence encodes CAITRGQILWEQYF.

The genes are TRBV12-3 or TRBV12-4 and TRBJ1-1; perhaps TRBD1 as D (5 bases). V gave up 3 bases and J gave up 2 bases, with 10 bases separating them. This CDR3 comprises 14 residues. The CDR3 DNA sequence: TGTGCCAGCAGTTTGCCGACAGATAACACTGAAGCTTTCTTT. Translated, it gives CASSLPTDNTEAFF.

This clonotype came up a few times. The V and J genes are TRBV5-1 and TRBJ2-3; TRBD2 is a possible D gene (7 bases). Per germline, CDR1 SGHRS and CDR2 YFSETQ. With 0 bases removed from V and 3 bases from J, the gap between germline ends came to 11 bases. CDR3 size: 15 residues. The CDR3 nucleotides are TGCGCCAGCAGCTTGGTCGGGGGGCGAACAGATACGCAGTATTTT. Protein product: CASSLVGGRTDTQYF.

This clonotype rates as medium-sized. This CDR3 is CASSPLSGTAREQYF. The CDR3 DNA sequence: TGCGCCAGCAGCCCCCTATCGGGGACGGCGCGGGAGCAGTACTTC. This rearrangement joins TRBV4-1 to TRBJ2-7; D tentatively fits TRBD1 or TRBD2 (5 bases each). This CDR3 has 15 residues. Germline V gene data show CDR1 as MGHRA and CDR2 as YSYEKL. V dropped 4 bases and J dropped 7 bases, with 20 bases sitting between them.

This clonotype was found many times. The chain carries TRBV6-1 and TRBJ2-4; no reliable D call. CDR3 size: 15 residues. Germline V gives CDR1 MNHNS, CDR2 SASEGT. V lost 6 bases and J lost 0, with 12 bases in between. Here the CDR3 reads CASRDEPLAKNIQYF. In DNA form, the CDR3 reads TGTGCCAGCAGGGATGAACCTCTAGCCAAAAACATTCAGTACTTC.

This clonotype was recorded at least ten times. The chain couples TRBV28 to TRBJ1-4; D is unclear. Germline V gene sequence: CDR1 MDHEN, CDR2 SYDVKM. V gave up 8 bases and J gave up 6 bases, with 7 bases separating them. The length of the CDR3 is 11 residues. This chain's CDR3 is CASLAYEKLFF. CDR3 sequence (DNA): TGTGCCAGCCTTGCTTATGAAAAACTGTTTTTT. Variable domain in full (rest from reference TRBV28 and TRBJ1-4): DVKVTQSSRYLVKRTGEKVFLECVQDMDHENMFWYRQDPGLGLRLIYFSYDVKMKEKGDIPEGYSVSREKKERFSLILESASTNQTSMYLCASLAYEKLFFGSGTQLSVL.

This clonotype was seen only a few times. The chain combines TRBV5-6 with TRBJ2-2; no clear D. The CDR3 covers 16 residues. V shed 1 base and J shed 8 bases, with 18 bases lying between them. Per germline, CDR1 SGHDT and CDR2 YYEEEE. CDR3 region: CASSLLKTPQWGELFF. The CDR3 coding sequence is TGTGCCAGCAGCTTGCTCAAGACCCCACAATGGGGGGAGCTGTTTTTT.

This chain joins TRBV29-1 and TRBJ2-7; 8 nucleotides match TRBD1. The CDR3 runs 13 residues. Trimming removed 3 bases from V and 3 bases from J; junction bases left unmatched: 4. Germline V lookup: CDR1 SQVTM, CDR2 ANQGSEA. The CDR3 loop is CSVDAGGNYEQYF. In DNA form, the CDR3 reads TGCAGCGTTGACGCAGGGGGCAACTACGAGCAGTACTTC.

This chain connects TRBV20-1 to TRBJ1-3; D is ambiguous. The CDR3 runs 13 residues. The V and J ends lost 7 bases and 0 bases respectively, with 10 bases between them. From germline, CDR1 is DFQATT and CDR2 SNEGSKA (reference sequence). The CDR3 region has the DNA TGCAGTGTCCCCCGACACTCTGGAAACACCATATATTTT. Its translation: CSVPRHSGNTIYF.

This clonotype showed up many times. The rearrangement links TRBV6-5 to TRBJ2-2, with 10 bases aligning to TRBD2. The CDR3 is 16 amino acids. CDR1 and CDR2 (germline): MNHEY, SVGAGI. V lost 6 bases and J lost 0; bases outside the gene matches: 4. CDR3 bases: TGTGCCAGCAGGCCGGGACTAGCGTCGAACACCGGGGAGCTGTTTTTT. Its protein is CASRPGLASNTGELFF.

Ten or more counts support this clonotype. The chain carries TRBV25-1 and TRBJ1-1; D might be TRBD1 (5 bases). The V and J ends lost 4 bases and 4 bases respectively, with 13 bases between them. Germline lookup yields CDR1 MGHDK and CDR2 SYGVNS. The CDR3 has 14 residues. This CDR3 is CASSVQGRGTEAFF. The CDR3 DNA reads TGTGCCAGCAGTGTCCAGGGACGGGGCACTGAAGCTTTCTTT. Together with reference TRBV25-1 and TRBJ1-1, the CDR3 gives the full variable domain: EADIYQTPRYLVIGTGKKITLECSQTMGHDKMYWYQQDPGMELHLIHYSYGVNSTEKGDLSSESTVSRIRTEHFPLTLESARPSHTSQYLCASSVQGRGTEAFFGQGTRLTVV.

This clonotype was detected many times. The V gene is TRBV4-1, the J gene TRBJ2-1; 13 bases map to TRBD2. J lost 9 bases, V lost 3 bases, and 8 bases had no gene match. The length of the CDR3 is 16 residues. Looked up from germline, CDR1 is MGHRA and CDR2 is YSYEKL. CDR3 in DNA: TGCGCCAGCAGCCATAGGACTAGCGGGAGTGGGAGTGAGCAGTTCTTC. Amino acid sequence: CASSHRTSGSGSEQFF.

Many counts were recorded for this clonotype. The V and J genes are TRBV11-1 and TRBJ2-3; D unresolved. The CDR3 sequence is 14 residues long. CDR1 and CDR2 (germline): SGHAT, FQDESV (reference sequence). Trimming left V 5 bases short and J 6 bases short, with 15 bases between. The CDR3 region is CASSPLSSSDTQYF. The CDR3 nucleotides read TGTGCCAGCAGCCCCTTGTCCTCTTCCGATACGCAGTATTTT.

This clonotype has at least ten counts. The CDR3 DNA reads TGTGCCAGCAGCGTAGAACAGGGGCGGACAGATACGCAGTATTTT. It codes for CASSVEQGRTDTQYF. The chain combines TRBV9 with TRBJ2-3; 7 bases map to TRBD1. Per the germline V gene, CDR1 is SGDLS and CDR2 is YYNGEE. V was pared by 0 bases and J by 3 bases, with 4 bases of the junction left unmatched. The CDR3 is made up of 15 amino acids.

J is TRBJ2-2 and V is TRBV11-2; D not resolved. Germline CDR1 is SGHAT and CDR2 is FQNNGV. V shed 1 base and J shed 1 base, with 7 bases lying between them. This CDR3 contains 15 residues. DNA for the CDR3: TGTGCCAGCAGCTTAGGGTTTGTGAACACCGGGGAGCTGTTTTTT. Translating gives CASSLGFVNTGELFF.

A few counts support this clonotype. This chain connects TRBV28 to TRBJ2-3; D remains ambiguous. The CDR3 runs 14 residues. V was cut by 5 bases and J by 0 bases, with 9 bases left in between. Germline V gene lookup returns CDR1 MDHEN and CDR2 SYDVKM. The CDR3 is CASSQAISTDTQYF. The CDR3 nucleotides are TGTGCCAGCAGTCAGGCTATCAGCACAGATACGCAGTATTTT.

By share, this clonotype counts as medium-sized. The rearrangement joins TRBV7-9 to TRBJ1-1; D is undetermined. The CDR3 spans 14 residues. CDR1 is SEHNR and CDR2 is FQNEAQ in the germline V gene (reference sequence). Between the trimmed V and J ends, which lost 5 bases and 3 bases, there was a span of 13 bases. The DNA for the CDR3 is TGTGCCAGCAGCCCAGAGGGCAGATACACTGAAGCTTTCTTT. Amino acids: CASSPEGRYTEAFF.

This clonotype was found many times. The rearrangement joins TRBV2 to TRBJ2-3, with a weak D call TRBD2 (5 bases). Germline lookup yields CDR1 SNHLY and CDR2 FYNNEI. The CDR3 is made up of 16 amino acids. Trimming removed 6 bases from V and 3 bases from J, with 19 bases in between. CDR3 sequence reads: CASSQEVADKTDTQYF. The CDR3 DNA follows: TGTGCCAGCAGCCAGGAGGTGGCAGATAAGACAGATACGCAGTATTTT.

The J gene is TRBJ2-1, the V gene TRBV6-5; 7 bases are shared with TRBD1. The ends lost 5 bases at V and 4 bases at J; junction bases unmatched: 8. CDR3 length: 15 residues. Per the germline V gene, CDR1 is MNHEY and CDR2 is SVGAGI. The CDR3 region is CASSGATGTYNEQFF. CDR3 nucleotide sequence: TGTGCCAGCAGTGGGGCGACAGGGACGTACAATGAGCAGTTCTTC.